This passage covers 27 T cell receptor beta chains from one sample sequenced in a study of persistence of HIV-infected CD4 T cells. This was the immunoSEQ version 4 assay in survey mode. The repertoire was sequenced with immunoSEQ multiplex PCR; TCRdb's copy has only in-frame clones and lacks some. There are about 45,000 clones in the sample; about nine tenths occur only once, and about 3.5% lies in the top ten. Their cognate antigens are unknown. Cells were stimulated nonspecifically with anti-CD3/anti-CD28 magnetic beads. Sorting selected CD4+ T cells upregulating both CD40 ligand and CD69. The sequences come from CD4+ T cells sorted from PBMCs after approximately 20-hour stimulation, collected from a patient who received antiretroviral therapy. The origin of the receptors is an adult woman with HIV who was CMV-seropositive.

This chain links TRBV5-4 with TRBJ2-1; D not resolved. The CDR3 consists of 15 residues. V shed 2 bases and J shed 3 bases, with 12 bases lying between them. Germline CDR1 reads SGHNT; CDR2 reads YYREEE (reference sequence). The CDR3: CASSFRRKDYNEQFF. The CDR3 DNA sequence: TGTGCCAGCAGCTTTCGCAGAAAGGACTACAATGAGCAGTTCTTC.

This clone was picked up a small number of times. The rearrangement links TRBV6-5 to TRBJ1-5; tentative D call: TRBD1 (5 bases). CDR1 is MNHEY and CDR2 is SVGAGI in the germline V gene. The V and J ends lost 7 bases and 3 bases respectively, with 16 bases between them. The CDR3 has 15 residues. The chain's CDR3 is CASTPNRQSNQPQHF. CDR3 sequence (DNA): TGTGCCAGCACCCCGAACCGACAGTCCAATCAGCCCCAGCATTTT.

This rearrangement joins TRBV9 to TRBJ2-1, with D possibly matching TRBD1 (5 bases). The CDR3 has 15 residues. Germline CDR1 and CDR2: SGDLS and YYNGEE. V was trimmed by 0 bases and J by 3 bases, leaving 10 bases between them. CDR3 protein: CASSVEGWGYNEQFF. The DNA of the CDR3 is TGTGCCAGCAGCGTAGAGGGGTGGGGCTACAATGAGCAGTTCTTC.

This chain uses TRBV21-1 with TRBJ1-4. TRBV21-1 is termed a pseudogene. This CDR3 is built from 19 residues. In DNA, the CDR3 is TGTGCCAGCAGCTCACCAACCGGGACCGATGATTCAACTAATGAAAAACTGTTTTTT. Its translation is CASSSPTGTDDSTNEKLFF.

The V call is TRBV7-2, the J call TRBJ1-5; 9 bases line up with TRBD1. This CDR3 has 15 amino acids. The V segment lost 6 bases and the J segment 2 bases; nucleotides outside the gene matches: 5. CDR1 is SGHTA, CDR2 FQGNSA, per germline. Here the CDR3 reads CASSFGTGRNQPQHF. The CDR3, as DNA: TGTGCCAGCAGTTTCGGGACAGGGCGCAATCAGCCCCAGCATTTT.

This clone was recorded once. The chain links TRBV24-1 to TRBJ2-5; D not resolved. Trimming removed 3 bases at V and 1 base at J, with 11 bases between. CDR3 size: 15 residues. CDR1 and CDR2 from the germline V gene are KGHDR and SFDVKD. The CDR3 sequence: CATSDEARFQETQYF. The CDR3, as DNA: TGTGCCACCAGTGATGAAGCGAGATTCCAAGAGACCCAGTACTTC.

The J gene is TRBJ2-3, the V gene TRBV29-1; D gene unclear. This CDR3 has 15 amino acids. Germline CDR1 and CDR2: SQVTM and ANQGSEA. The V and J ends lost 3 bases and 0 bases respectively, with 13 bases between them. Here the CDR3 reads CSVDRDAASTDTQYF. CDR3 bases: TGCAGCGTTGACAGAGACGCAGCTAGCACAGATACGCAGTATTTT.

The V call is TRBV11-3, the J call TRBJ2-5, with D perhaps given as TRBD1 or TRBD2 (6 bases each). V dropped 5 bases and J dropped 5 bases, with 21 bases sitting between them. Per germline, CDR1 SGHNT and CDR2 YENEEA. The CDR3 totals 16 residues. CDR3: CASSKDRTTSGETQYF. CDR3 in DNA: TGTGCCAGCAGCAAAGACAGGACAACCAGCGGGGAGACCCAGTACTTC.

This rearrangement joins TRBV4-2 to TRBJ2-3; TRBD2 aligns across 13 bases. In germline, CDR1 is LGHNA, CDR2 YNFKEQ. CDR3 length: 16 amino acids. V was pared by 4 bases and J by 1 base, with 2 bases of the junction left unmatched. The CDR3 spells CASSLGLAGGTDTQYF. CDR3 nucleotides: TGTGCCAGCAGCCTCGGACTAGCGGGGGGCACAGATACGCAGTATTTT.

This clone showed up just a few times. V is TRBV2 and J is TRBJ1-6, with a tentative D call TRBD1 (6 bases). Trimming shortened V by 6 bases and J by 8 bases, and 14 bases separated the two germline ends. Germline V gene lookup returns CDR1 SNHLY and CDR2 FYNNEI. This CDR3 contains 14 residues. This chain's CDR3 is CASSRDRIDSPLHF. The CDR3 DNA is TGTGCCAGCAGCCGTGACAGGATCGATTCACCCCTCCACTTT. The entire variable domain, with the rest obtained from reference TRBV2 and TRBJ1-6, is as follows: EPEVTQTPSHQVTQMGQEVILRCVPISNHLYFYWYRQILGQKVEFLVSFYNNEISEKSEIFDDQFSVERPDGSNFTLKIRSTKLEDSAMYFCASSRDRIDSPLHFGNGTRLTVT.

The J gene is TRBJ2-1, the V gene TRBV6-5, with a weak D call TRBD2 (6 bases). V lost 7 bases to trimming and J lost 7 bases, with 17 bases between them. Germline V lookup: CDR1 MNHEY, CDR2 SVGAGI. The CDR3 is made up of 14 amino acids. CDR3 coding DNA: TGTGCCAGCACTCCCGAGACTAGAGCGAATGAGCAGTTCTTC. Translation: CASTPETRANEQFF.

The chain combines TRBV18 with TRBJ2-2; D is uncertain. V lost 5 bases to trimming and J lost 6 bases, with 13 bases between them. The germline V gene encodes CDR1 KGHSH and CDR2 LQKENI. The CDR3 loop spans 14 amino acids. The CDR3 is CASSTPPPAGELFF. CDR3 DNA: TGTGCCAGCTCAACCCCCCCACCCGCCGGGGAGCTGTTTTTT.

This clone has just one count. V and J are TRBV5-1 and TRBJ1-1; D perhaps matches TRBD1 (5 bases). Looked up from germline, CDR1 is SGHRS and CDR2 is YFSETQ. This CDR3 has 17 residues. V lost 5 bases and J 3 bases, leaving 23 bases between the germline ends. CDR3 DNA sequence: TGCGCCAGCAGACAAAACATCATGGGGCTGATGGACACTGAAGCTTTCTTT. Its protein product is CASRQNIMGLMDTEAFF.

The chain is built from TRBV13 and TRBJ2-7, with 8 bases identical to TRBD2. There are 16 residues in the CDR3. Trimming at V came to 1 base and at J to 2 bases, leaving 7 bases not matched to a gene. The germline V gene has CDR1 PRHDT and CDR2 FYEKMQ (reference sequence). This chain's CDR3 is CASSLEGWRGAYEQYF. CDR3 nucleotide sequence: TGTGCCAGCAGCTTAGAGGGTTGGCGGGGGGCCTACGAGCAGTACTTC.

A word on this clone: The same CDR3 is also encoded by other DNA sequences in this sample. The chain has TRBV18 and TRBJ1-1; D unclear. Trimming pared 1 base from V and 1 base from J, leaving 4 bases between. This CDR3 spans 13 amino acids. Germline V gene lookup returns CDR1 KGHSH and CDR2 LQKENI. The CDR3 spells CASSPQGNTEAFF. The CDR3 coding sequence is TGTGCCAGCTCACCACAGGGGAACACTGAAGCTTTCTTT.

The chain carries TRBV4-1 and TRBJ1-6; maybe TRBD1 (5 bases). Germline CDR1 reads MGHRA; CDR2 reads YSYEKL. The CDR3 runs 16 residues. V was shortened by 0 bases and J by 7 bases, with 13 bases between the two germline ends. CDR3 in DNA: TGCGCCAGCAGCCAAGATTCAGGGATGGGAAATTCACCCCTCCACTTT. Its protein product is CASSQDSGMGNSPLHF.

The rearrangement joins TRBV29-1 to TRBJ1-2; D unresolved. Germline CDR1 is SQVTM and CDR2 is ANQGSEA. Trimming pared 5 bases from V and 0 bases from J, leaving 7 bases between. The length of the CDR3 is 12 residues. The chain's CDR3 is CSVSESNYGYTF. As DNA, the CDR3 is TGCAGCGTTAGCGAGTCTAACTATGGCTACACCTTC. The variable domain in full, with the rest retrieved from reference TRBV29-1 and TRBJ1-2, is SAVISQKPSRDICQRGTSLTIQCQVDSQVTMMFWYRQQPGQSLTLIATANQGSEATYESGFVIDKFPISRPNLTFSTLTVSNMSPEDSSIYLCSVSESNYGYTFGSGTRLTVV.

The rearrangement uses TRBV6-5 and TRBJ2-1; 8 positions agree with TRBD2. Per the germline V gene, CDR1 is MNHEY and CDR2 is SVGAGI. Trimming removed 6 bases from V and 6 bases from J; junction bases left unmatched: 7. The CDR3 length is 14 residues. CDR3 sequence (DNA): TGTGCCAGCAGGGGGGTAGCGGGGCTCAATGAGCAGTTCTTC. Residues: CASRGVAGLNEQFF.

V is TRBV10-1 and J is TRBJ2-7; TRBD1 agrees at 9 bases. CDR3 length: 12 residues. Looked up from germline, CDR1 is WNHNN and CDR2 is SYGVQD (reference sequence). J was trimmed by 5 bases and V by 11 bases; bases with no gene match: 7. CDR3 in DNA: TGCGCCCGTAGACAGGGGGACCACGAGCAGTACTTC. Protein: CARRQGDHEQYF.

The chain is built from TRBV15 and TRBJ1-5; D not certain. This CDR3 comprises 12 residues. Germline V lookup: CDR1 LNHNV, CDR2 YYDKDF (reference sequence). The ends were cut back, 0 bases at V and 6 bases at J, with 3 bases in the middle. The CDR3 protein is CATSRDSQPQHF. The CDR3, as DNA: TGTGCCACCAGCAGAGATAGTCAGCCCCAGCATTTT.

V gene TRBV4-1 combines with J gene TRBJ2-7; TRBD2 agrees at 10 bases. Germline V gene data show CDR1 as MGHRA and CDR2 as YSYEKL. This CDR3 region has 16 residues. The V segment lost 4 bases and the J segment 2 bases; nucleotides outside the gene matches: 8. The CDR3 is CASSPDLLAGAYEQYF. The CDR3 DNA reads TGCGCCAGCAGCCCCGATCTCCTAGCGGGAGCCTACGAGCAGTACTTC.

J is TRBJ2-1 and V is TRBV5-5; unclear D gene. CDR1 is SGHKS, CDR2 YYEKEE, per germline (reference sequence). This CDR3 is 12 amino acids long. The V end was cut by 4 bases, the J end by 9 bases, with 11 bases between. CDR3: CASSRAGREQFF. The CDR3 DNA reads TGTGCCAGCAGCCGGGCCGGGCGTGAGCAGTTCTTC.

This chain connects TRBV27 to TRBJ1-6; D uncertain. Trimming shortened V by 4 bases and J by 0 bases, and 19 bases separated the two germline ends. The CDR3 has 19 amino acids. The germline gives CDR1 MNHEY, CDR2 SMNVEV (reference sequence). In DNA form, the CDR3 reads TGTGCCAGCAGTTCCAGGTATCGAGCCGAAAGCTCCTATAATTCACCCCTCCACTTT. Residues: CASSSRYRAESSYNSPLHF.

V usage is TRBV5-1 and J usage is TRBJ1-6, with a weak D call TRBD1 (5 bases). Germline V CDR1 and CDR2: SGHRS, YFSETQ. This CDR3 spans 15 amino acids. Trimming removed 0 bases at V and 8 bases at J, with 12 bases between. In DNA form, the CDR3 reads TGCGCCAGCAGCTTGGCCAGAGGGGTGGATTCACCCCTCCACTTT. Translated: CASSLARGVDSPLHF.

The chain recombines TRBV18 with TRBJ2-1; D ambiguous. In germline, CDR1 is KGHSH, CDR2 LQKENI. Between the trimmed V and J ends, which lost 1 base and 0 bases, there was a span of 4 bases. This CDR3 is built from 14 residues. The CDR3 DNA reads TGTGCCAGCTCACCACAGATCTCCTACAATGAGCAGTTCTTC. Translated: CASSPQISYNEQFF.

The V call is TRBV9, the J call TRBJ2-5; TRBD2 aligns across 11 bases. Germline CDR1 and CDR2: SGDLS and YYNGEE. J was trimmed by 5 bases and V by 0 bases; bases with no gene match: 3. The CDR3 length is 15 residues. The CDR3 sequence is CASSVARLAGETQYF. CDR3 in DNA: TGTGCCAGCAGCGTAGCGCGACTAGCGGGGGAGACCCAGTACTTC.

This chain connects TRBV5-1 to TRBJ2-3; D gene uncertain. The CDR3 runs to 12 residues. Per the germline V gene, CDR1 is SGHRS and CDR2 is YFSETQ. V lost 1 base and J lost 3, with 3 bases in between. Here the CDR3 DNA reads TGCGCCAGCAGCTTGTTTACAGATACGCAGTATTTT. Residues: CASSLFTDTQYF.